Listed below are T cell receptor beta chains from one sample, sequenced in a study of blood T cell repertoires in COVID-19. Method: immunoSEQ multiplex PCR; TCRdb's copy keeps in-frame clones and lacks some. The data hold about 140,000 clones, with roughly four fifths observed a single time. Material for sequencing was peripheral blood. The receptor set was obtained from a human donor in a cohort sampled during active COVID-19. The CDR3 runs from the conserved cysteine through the conserved F or W. Fields, in order: V gene, D gene, J gene, clone size, CDR3 DNA, CDR3 protein. A D gene is named only where the DNA matches it firmly. Some rows mark clone size as missing; the rest say once, few, many or name a class of expanded clone.

v_call: TRBV15
d_call: TRBD1
j_call: TRBJ2-2
clone_size: NA
cdr3_nt: TGTGCCACCAGCACCGACAGGGTGAGCACCGGGGAGCTGTTTTTT
cdr3_aa: CATSTDRVSTGELFF

v_call: TRBV19
d_call: TRBD1
j_call: TRBJ1-5
clone_size: NA
cdr3_nt: TGTGCCAGTGAACAGGGGGCTCGACAGCCCCAGCATTTT
cdr3_aa: CASEQGARQPQHF

v_call: TRBV24-1
d_call: TRBD2
j_call: TRBJ2-3
clone_size: NA
cdr3_nt: TGTGCCACCAGTGATGCTAGCGGGGGAGCAGATACGCAGTATTTT
cdr3_aa: CATSDASGGADTQYF

v_call: TRBV6-5
d_call: NA
j_call: TRBJ2-7
clone_size: NA
cdr3_nt: TGTGCCAGCAGTCTGGTTCGTGGGAGTCAGCAGTACTTC
cdr3_aa: CASSLVRGSQQYF

v_call: TRBV18
d_call: NA
j_call: TRBJ2-7
clone_size: NA
cdr3_nt: TGTGCCAGCTCGGGTGTCTCATCCCAGGCCCACGAGCAGTACTTC
cdr3_aa: CASSGVSSQAHEQYF

v_call: TRBV5-4
d_call: TRBD1
j_call: TRBJ2-7
clone_size: NA
cdr3_nt: TGTGCCAGCAGCGTTGGGGCCGGGACAGGGGCCTACGAGCAGTACTTC
cdr3_aa: CASSVGAGTGAYEQYF

v_call: TRBV6-6
d_call: NA
j_call: TRBJ2-6
clone_size: once
cdr3_nt: TGTGCCAGCAGTTACCAGATCTCTGGGGCCAACGTCCTGACTTTC
cdr3_aa: CASSYQISGANVLTF

v_call: TRBV2
d_call: TRBD1
j_call: TRBJ1-6
clone_size: NA
cdr3_nt: TGTGCCAGCAGCGCCACAGGGGCGCAAAATTCACCCCTCCACTTT
cdr3_aa: CASSATGAQNSPLHF

v_call: TRBV3-1/TRBV3-2
d_call: TRBD2
j_call: TRBJ2-3
clone_size: NA
cdr3_nt: TGTGCCAGCACAGAGCGGGGGGGTGAAGATACGCAGTATTTT
cdr3_aa: CASTERGGEDTQYF

v_call: TRBV5-4
d_call: TRBD2
j_call: TRBJ2-5
clone_size: NA
cdr3_nt: TGTGCCAGCAGCTGGGGGGGGACGGACCACCAAGAGACCCAGTACTTC
cdr3_aa: CASSWGGTDHQETQYF

v_call: TRBV15
d_call: NA
j_call: TRBJ2-7
clone_size: NA
cdr3_nt: TGTGCCACCAGCAGACCCTTCTACGAGCAGTACTTC
cdr3_aa: CATSRPFYEQYF

v_call: TRBV2
d_call: TRBD2
j_call: TRBJ2-3
clone_size: NA
cdr3_nt: TGTGCCAGCAGTAATGGCGGGGGGCGCACAGATACGCAGTATTTT
cdr3_aa: CASSNGGGRTDTQYF

v_call: TRBV12-2
d_call: NA
j_call: TRBJ2-3
clone_size: once
cdr3_nt: TGTGCAAGTCGCCAGCATTCCTTTGCAGGGGCACACACAGATACGCAGTATTTT
cdr3_aa: CASRQHSFAGAHTDTQYF

v_call: TRBV7-9
d_call: TRBD2
j_call: TRBJ2-1
clone_size: NA
cdr3_nt: TGTGCCAGCAGCAGTAGCGGGGGGGCCTACAATGAGCAGTTCTTC
cdr3_aa: CASSSSGGAYNEQFF

v_call: TRBV6-5
d_call: TRBD1
j_call: TRBJ1-2
clone_size: NA
cdr3_nt: TGTGCCAGCAGGCCCGACAGGGCCCTTAACTATGGCTACACCTTC
cdr3_aa: CASRPDRALNYGYTF

v_call: TRBV9
d_call: TRBD1
j_call: TRBJ2-2
clone_size: NA
cdr3_nt: TGTGCCAGCAGCGGAAGACAGGGGGCACCCAACACCGGGGAGCTGTTTTTT
cdr3_aa: CASSGRQGAPNTGELFF

v_call: TRBV18
d_call: NA
j_call: TRBJ1-1
clone_size: NA
cdr3_nt: TGTGCCAGCTCACCGGGCATGAACACTGAAGCTTTCTTT
cdr3_aa: CASSPGMNTEAFF

v_call: TRBV2
d_call: TRBD2
j_call: TRBJ2-3
clone_size: NA
cdr3_nt: TGTGCCAGCAGCGGGGGGAACACAGATACGCAGTATTTT
cdr3_aa: CASSGGNTDTQYF

v_call: TRBV5-1
d_call: NA
j_call: TRBJ1-6
clone_size: NA
cdr3_nt: TGCGCCAGCAGCCCTACAACTACTGCAAACCCCCTCCACTTT
cdr3_aa: CASSPTTTANPLHF

v_call: TRBV5-8
d_call: TRBD2
j_call: TRBJ2-5
clone_size: NA
cdr3_nt: TGTGCCAGCAGGCCGGTGAGCGGGGGCCAAGAGACCCAGTACTTC
cdr3_aa: CASRPVSGGQETQYF

v_call: TRBV18
d_call: TRBD1
j_call: TRBJ1-1
clone_size: NA
cdr3_nt: TGTGCCAGCTCACCTATTCAGGGGGCATCTGAAGCTTTCTTT
cdr3_aa: CASSPIQGASEAFF

v_call: TRBV7-9
d_call: NA
j_call: TRBJ1-2
clone_size: NA
cdr3_nt: TGTGCCAGCAGCTTAGCGCCTTTTCAAAAGCCGACAAACTATGGCTACACCTTC
cdr3_aa: CASSLAPFQKPTNYGYTF